Below, 2 T cell receptor beta chains from the same sample are listed, as sequenced in a study of cytomegalovirus exposure and HLA in healthy donors. The primer mix had 60 Vbeta and 13 Jbeta primers. Libraries were prepared by immunoSEQ multiplex PCR; TCRdb keeps only in-frame clonotypes and omits some of them. The sample has under 200,000 clones; more than 65% are singletons. The sequenced sample consisted of PBMCs. These receptors all come from a woman aged 45-59 years in good health and CMV-seronegative.

The sample holds one count of this clone. The chain carries TRBV6-4 and TRBJ2-2, with TRBD2 identical over 12 bases. The CDR3 consists of 17 residues. Germline V gives CDR1 MRHNA, CDR2 SNTAGT. With 5 bases clipped from V and 0 bases from J, the junction kept 4 bases outside the gene matches. CDR3 amino acids: CASSLGLAGTNTGELFF. The CDR3 nucleotides read TGTGCCAGCAGTCTCGGACTAGCGGGAACGAACACCGGGGAGCTGTTTTTT.

This chain connects TRBV18 to TRBJ2-1; D might be TRBD1 (6 bases). Germline CDR1 reads KGHSH; CDR2 reads LQKENI. V lost 6 bases and J 2 bases, leaving 20 bases between the germline ends. CDR3 size: 17 residues. This CDR3 reads CASSEAPGELTYNEQFF. As DNA, the CDR3 is TGTGCCAGCTCCGAGGCTCCAGGGGAACTCACCTACAATGAGCAGTTCTTC. Full variable domain (rest looked up from reference TRBV18 and TRBJ2-1): NAGVMQNPRHLVRRRGQEARLRCSPMKGHSHVYWYRQLPEEGLKFMVYLQKENIIDESGMPKERFSAEFPKEGPSILRIQQVVRGDSAAYFCASSEAPGELTYNEQFFGPGTRLTVL.